The rows below give T cell receptor beta chains drawn from one sample of a study of blood T cell repertoires in COVID-19. Clones were read by immunoSEQ multiplex PCR, and TCRdb kept only the in-frame ones, dropping some. In the table there are a few hundred thousand clones, 70% to 90% of which are singletons. The sequencing sample was made of PBMCs or T cells enriched from blood (not recorded which). The source of these receptors is a man younger than 45 who had recovered from COVID-19. Each CDR3 is given with its conserved first and last residue. Fields, in order: J gene, CDR3 length, clone size, V gene, D gene, CDR3 protein, CDR3 DNA. The D gene is left open where the match is weak. Only some rows state a clone size, as once, few, many or a class for expanded clones.

>TRBJ2-5|16|-|TRBV19|TRBD1
CASSTTGTGGSETQYF
TGTGCCAGTAGTACAACCGGGACAGGGGGATCGGAGACCCAGTACTTC
>TRBJ2-3|15|-|TRBV13|TRBD2
CASSFRTSGTDTQYF
TGTGCCAGCAGCTTTAGGACTAGCGGCACAGATACGCAGTATTTT
>TRBJ2-1|15|-|TRBV6-5|TRBD2
CASSYSTSGHNEQFF
TGTGCCAGCAGTTACTCGACTAGCGGCCACAATGAGCAGTTCTTC
>TRBJ2-1|20|-|TRBV5-1|TRBD1
CASSRTQTGSGLLSYNEQFF
TGCGCCAGCAGCCGCACACAGACAGGGTCCGGCTTACTCTCCTACAATGAGCAGTTCTTC
>TRBJ1-2|13|-|TRBV11-2|-
CASSLYPNYGYTF
TGTGCCAGCAGCTTGTATCCTAACTATGGCTACACCTTC
>TRBJ2-2|15|-|TRBV6-5|-
CASRSTAPNTGELFF
TGTGCCAGCAGGAGTACTGCACCGAACACCGGGGAGCTGTTTTTT
>TRBJ2-5|18|-|TRBV3-1/TRBV3-2|TRBD2
CASSQALAGGRYQETQYF
TGTGCCAGCAGCCAAGCCCTAGCGGGGGGCCGGTACCAAGAGACCCAGTACTTC
>TRBJ2-2|21|-|TRBV24-1|-
CATSDLGGAHGVSANTGELFF
TGTGCCACCAGTGATTTGGGAGGGGCCCATGGGGTTTCCGCGAACACCGGGGAGCTGTTTTTT
>TRBJ2-7|13|-|TRBV30|TRBD1
CAWSTGTGYEQYF
TGTGCCTGGAGTACGGGGACAGGCTACGAGCAGTACTTC
>TRBJ2-7|12|-|TRBV19|-
CASSQGGYEQYF
TGTGCCAGTAGTCAGGGTGGTTACGAGCAGTACTTC
>TRBJ2-1|15|-|TRBV19|TRBD1
CASSLRQGMDNEQFF
TGTGCCAGTAGTCTCCGACAGGGGATGGACAATGAGCAGTTCTTC
>TRBJ1-2|15|-|TRBV11-2|TRBD1
CASSSLTGGISGYTF
TGTGCCAGCAGCTCGTTGACAGGGGGCATCAGCGGCTACACCTTC
>TRBJ1-2|14|-|TRBV15|-
CATSREVGNYGYTF
TGTGCCACCAGCCGGGAAGTAGGGAACTATGGCTACACCTTC
>TRBJ2-6|15|few|TRBV7-2|-
CASSLASSGANVLTF
TGTGCCAGCAGCTTAGCGAGCTCTGGGGCCAACGTCCTGACTTTC
>TRBJ1-1|15|-|TRBV15|TRBD1
CATSRPGTGDTEAFF
TGTGCCACCAGCAGACCCGGGACAGGGGACACTGAAGCTTTCTTT
>TRBJ1-1|14|-|TRBV5-1|-
CASSPVNLNTEAFF
TGCGCCAGCAGCCCAGTAAATCTGAACACTGAAGCTTTCTTT
>TRBJ2-7|14|-|TRBV9|TRBD1
CASSLGTGGAEQYF
TGTGCCAGCAGCCTCGGGACAGGGGGCGCCGAGCAGTACTTC
>TRBJ2-1|16|-|TRBV3-1/TRBV3-2|TRBD2
CASSPKLAGAYNEQFF
TGTGCCAGCAGCCCAAAACTAGCGGGGGCATACAATGAGCAGTTCTTC
>TRBJ1-2|14|-|TRBV9|-
CASTRDGRNYGYTF
TGTGCCAGCACCAGGGACGGGAGGAACTATGGCTACACCTTC
>TRBJ2-7|12|-|TRBV6-5|-
CASKQQGGEQYF
TGTGCCAGCAAACAACAGGGCGGCGAGCAGTACTTC
>TRBJ2-1|13|-|TRBV3-1/TRBV3-2|-
CASSRGTLTGQFF
TGTGCCAGCAGCAGAGGGACTCTGACGGGGCAGTTCTTC
>TRBJ2-7|13|-|TRBV14|-
CASSFRLSYEQYF
TGTGCCAGCAGCTTCCGACTCTCCTACGAGCAGTACTTC